This paragraph reports one T cell receptor (beta chain). This sample stems from a study of shared clonotypes between healthy human individuals. Background on the study: Every donor yielded three CD4 naive, three CD4 memory, two CD8 naive and one CD8 memory plate.

Deep was the level used in running the assay. Repertoires were generated with immunoSEQ multiplex PCR, while TCRdb's copy carries only in-frame clones and drops some. This sample has about 1.4 million clones, with 96% found just once. The CDR3 is 17 residues long. The sequence was collected from a young man in good health. V gene TRBV21-1 combines with J gene TRBJ2-6; the table gives TRBD1 as D, unverified against the DNA. TRBV21-1 is an annotated pseudogene. The material sequenced was naive CD4+ T cells sorted from blood. The subset was: CD45RA+ positively selected. The CDR3 DNA sequence: TGTGCCAGCAGCAAGGGACAGGGAAAATTTGGGGCCAACGTCCTGACTTTC. Its translation is CASSKGQGKFGANVLTF.